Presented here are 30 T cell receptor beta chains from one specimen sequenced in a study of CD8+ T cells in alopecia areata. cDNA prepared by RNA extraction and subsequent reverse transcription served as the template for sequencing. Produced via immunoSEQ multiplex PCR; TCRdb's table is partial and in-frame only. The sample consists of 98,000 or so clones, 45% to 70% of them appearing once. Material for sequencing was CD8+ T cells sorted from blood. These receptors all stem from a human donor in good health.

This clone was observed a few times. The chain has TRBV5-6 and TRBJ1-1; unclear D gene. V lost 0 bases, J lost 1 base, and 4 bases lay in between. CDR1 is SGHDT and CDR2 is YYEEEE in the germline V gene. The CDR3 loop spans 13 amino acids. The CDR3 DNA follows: TGTGCCAGCAGCTTGGGGGCGAACACTGAAGCTTTCTTT. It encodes CASSLGANTEAFF.

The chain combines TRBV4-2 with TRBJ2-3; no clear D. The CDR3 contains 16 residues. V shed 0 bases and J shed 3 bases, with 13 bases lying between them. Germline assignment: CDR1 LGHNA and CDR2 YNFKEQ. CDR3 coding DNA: TGTGCCAGCAGCCAAGATTCCAGCGACCTAACAGATACGCAGTATTTT. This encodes CASSQDSSDLTDTQYF.

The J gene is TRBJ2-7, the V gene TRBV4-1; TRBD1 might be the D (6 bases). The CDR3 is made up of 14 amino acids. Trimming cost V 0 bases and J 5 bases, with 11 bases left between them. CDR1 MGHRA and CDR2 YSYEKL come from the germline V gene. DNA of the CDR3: TGCGCCAGCAGCCAAGAGAACAGGGACCACGAGCAGTACTTC. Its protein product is CASSQENRDHEQYF.

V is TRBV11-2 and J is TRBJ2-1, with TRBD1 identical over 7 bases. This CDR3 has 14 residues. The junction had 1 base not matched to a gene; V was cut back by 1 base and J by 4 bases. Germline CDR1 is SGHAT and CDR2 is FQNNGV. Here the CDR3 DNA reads TGTGCCAGCAGCTTAGGACAGGGTTACAATGAGCAGTTCTTC. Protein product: CASSLGQGYNEQFF.

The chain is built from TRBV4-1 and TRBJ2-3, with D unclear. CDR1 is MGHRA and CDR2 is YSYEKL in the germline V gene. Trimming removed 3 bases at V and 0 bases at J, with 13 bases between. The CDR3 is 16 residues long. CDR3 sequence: CASSQGPLESTDTQYF. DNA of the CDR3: TGCGCCAGCAGCCAGGGCCCCTTAGAAAGCACAGATACGCAGTATTTT.

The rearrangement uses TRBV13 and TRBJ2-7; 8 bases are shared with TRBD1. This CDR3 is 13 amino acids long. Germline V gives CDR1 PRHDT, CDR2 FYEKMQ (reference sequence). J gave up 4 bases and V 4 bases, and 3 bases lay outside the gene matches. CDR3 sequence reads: CASSSGTGYEQYF. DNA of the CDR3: TGTGCCAGCAGCTCCGGGACAGGATACGAGCAGTACTTC. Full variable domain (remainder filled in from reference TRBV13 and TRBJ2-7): AAGVIQSPRHLIKEKRETATLKCYPIPRHDTVYWYQQGPGQDPQFLISFYEKMQSDKGSIPDRFSAQQFSDYHSELNMSSLELGDSALYFCASSSGTGYEQYFGPGTRLTVT.

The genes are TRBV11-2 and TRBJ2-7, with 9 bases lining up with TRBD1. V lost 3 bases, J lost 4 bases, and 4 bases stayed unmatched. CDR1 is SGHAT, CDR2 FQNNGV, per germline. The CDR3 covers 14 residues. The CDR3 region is CASSFGTGRYEQYF. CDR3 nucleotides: TGTGCCAGCAGCTTTGGGACAGGGCGGTACGAGCAGTACTTC.

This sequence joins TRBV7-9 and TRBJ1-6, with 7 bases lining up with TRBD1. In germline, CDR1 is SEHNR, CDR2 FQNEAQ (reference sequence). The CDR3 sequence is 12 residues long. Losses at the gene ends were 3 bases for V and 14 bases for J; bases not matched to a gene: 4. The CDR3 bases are TGTGCCAGCAGCTTCGCCGACAGGGCCCTCCACTTT. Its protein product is CASSFADRALHF.

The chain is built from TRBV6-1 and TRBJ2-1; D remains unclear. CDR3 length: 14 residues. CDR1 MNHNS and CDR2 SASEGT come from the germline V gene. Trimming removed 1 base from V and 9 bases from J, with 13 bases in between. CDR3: CASSEGTEYGEQFF. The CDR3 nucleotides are TGTGCCAGCAGTGAAGGAACAGAATACGGTGAGCAGTTCTTC.

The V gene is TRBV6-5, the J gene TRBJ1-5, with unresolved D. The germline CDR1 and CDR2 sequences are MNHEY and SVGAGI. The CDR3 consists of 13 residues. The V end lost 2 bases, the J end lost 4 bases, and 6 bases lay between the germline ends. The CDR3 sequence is CASSYVINQPQHF. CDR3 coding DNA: TGTGCCAGCAGTTACGTGATAAATCAGCCCCAGCATTTT.

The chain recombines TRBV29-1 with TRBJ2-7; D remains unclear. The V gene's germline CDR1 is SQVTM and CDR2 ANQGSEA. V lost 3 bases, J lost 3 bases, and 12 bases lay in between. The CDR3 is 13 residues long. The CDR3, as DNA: TGCAGCGTTGACTCCGGACGGAGCTACGAGCAGTACTTC. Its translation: CSVDSGRSYEQYF.

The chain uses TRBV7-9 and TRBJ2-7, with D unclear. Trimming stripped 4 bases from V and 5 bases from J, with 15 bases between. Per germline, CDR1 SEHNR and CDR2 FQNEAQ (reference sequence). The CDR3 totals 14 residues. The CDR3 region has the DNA TGTGCCAGCAGCTCAAGTACAAGTTCCCACGAGCAGTACTTC. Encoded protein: CASSSSTSSHEQYF.

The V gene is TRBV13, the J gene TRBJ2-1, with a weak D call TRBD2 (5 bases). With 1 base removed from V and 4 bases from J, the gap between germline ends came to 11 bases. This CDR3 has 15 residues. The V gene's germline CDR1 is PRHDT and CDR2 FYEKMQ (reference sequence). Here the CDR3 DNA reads TGTGCCAGCAGCTTAGCCGGAGGACTGTACAATGAGCAGTTCTTC. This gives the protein CASSLAGGLYNEQFF.

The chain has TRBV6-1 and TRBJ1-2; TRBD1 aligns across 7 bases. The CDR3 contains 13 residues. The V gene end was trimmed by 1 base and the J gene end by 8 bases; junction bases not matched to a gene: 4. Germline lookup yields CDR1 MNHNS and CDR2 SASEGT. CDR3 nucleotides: TGTGCCAGCAGTGAAGGGGACAGCAGCGGCTACACCTTC. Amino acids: CASSEGDSSGYTF.

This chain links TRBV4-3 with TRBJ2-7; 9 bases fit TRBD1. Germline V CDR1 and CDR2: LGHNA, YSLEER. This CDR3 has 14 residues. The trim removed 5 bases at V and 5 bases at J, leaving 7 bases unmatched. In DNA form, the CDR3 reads TGCGCCAGCAGCGAAGGAGACAGGGGGGACGAGCAGTACTTC. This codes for CASSEGDRGDEQYF.

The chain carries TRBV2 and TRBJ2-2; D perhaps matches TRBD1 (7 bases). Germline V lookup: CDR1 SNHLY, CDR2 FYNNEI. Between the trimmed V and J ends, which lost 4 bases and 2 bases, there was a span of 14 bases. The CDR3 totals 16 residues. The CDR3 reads CASSGWGDRNTGELFF. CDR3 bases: TGTGCCAGCAGTGGTTGGGGGGACAGAAACACCGGGGAGCTGTTTTTT. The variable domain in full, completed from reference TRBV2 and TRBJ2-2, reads EPEVTQTPSHQVTQMGQEVILRCVPISNHLYFYWYRQILGQKVEFLVSFYNNEISEKSEIFDDQFSVERPDGSNFTLKIRSTKLEDSAMYFCASSGWGDRNTGELFFGEGSRLTVL.

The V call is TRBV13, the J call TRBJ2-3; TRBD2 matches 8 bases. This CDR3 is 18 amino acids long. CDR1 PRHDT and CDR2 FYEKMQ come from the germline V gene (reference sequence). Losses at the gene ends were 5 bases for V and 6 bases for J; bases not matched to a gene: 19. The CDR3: CASSANIAGTLTLDTQYF. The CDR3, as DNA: TGTGCCAGCAGCGCCAACATAGCGGGGACCCTGACTTTGGATACGCAGTATTTT.

CDR3 bases: TGTGCCAGCAGCAGGGGGAAAAATACCTACGAGCAGTACTTC. It translates to CASSRGKNTYEQYF. The chain uses TRBV13 and TRBJ2-7; D possibly corresponds to TRBD1 (6 bases). This CDR3 comprises 14 residues. V shed 5 bases and J shed 2 bases, with 13 bases lying between them. Germline CDR1 and CDR2: PRHDT and FYEKMQ (reference sequence).

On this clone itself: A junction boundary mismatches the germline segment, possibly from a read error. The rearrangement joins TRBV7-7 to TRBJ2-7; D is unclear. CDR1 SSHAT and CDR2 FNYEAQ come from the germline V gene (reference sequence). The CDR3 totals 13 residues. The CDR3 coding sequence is TGTGCTAGCAGCTTGGGAAACAACTACGAGCAGTACTTC. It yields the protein CASSLGNNYEQYF.

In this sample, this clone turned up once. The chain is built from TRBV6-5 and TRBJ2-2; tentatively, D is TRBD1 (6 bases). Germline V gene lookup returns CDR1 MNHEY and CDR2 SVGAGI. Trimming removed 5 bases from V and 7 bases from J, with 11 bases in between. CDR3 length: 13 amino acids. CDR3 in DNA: TGTGCCAGCAGTGCTCAGGGGAACGGGGAGCTGTTTTTT. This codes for CASSAQGNGELFF.

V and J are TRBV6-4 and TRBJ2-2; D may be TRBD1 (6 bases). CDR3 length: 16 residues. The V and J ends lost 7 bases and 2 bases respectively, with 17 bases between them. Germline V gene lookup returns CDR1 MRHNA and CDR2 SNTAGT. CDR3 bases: TGTGCCAGCACCGGGACACTTCGGTCCAACACCGGGGAGCTGTTTTTT. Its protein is CASTGTLRSNTGELFF.

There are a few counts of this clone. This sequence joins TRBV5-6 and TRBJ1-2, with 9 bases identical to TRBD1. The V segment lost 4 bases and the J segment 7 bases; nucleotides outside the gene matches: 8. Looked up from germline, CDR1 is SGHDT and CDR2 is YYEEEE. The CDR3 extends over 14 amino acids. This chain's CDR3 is CASSVGTGILGYTF. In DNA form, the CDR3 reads TGTGCCAGCAGCGTCGGGACAGGGATACTTGGCTACACCTTC.

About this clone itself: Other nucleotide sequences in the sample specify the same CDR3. The CDR3 DNA is TGTGCCAGCAGCGTTGGCGGCACAGATACGCAGTATTTT. Protein: CASSVGGTDTQYF. The rearrangement links TRBV9 to TRBJ2-3; D is unresolved. This CDR3 contains 13 residues. V was shortened by 2 bases and J by 1 base, with 5 bases between the two germline ends. Germline V gene lookup returns CDR1 SGDLS and CDR2 YYNGEE.

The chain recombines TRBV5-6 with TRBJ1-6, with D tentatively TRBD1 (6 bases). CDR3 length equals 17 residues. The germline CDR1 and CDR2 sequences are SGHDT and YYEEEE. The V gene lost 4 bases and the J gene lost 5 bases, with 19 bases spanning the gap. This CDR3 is CASSPYQHGGDNSPLHF. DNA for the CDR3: TGTGCCAGCAGCCCCTACCAACACGGGGGCGATAATTCACCCCTCCACTTT.

The CDR3 region has the DNA TGTGCCAGCAGTTCAAAAGGGGGACATGAGCAGTTCTTC. Translation: CASSSKGGHEQFF. V usage is TRBV7-9 and J usage is TRBJ2-1; tentatively, D is TRBD1 (6 bases). The CDR3 covers 13 residues. The V end was cut by 6 bases, the J end by 8 bases, with 14 bases between. CDR1 SEHNR and CDR2 FQNEAQ come from the germline V gene (reference sequence).

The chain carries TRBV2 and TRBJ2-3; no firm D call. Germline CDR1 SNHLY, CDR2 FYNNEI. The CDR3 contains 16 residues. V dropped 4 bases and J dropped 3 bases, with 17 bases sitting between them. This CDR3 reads CASSVVGSERTDTQYF. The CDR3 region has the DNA TGTGCCAGCAGTGTAGTGGGAAGTGAGCGAACAGATACGCAGTATTTT.

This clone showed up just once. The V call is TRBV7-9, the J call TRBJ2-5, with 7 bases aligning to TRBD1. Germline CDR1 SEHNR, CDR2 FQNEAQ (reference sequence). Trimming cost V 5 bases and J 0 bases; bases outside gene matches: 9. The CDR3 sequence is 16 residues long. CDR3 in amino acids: CASSASGGWYQETQYF. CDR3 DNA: TGTGCCAGCAGCGCATCAGGGGGATGGTACCAAGAGACCCAGTACTTC.

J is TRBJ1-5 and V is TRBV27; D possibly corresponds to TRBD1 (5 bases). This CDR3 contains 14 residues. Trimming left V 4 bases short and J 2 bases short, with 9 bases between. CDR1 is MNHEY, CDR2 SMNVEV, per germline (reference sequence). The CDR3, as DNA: TGTGCCAGCAGTTCTGGGGCGGGCAATCAGCCCCAGCATTTT. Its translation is CASSSGAGNQPQHF.

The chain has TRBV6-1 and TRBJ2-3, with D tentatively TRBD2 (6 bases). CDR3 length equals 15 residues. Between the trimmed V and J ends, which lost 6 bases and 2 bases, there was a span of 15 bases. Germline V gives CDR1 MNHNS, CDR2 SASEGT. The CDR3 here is CASREGLTYTDTQYF. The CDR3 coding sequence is TGTGCCAGCAGAGAGGGACTGACTTACACAGATACGCAGTATTTT.

The CDR3 DNA sequence: TGTGCCAGCAGCGCGACCGACAGGCCCTCTACAATATACAATGAGCAGTTCTTC. Protein sequence: CASSATDRPSTIYNEQFF. J is TRBJ2-1 and V is TRBV7-8; maybe TRBD1 (6 bases). V was cut by 5 bases and J by 4 bases, with 24 bases left in between. This CDR3 contains 18 residues. Germline loops: CDR1 SGHVS, CDR2 FQNEAQ.